This TCR beta chain was sequenced for a study of shared clonotypes between healthy human individuals (dated by TCRdb to 2018 to 2021). In the study overall: The cohort included a few men and a couple of women between 18 and 49 years of age. For each donor, three plates each were used for CD4 naive and CD4 memory, two plates were used for CD8 naive, and one plate was used for CD8 memory. Blood TCR repertoires of several healthy adults were deeply sequenced to estimate repertoire size and the extent of clonotype sharing between individuals. To increase sequencing depth and limit assay-specific biases, TCR repertoire library preparation and sequencing were carried out by different laboratories using diverse techniques. Per donor, leukapheresis produced somewhere between about 0.94 and 9 billion PBMCs.

The junction carries 8 bases between V and J, which are trimmed by 4 bases and 0 bases respectively. Looking up the germline V gene (reference sequence) yields CDR1 SGHNT and CDR2 YYREEE. The CDR3 runs 15 amino acids, cysteine and phenylalanine included. The DNA shown is the 45-base CDR3, in frame from base 1. Using the deep immunoSEQ assay, TCR CDR3 regions were amplified from genomic DNA by multiplex PCR. Extracted genomic DNA from each cell subset was distributed evenly across all wells of several immunoSEQ 96-well plates, and each plate was treated as a replicate. For sorted subsets, roughly 200 ng of genomic DNA, equivalent to roughly 30,000 T cell genomes, went into each replicate PCR. The purified libraries were quantified using a Qubit 3.0 fluorometer, sized with a Bioanalyzer 2100, and then quantified again using the KAPA Library Quantification kit. Each immunoSEQ 96-well plate was sequenced on its own single-read 150-cycle Illumina NextSeq 550 flow cell. In the authors' own workflow: Because only junctional sequences without quality scores were contained in the immunoSEQ output, filtering matching that applied to full-length reads could not be performed. To assign V/J genes and CDR3, sequences were annotated against IMGT germline references using PyIR, a Python wrapper for IgBLAST v1.9. Reads were filtered out if the reads had weak V/J assignments (E-value above 1e-6), no CDR3, stop codons, out-of-frame junctions, or ambiguous translated residues. V3J clonotypes were defined by identical inferred V gene, J gene, and CDR3 amino acid sequence. To compute the percentage overlap between repertoires, the number of shared unique clonotypes was divided by the size of the smaller repertoire. Richness of each repertoire was evaluated using RTK rarefaction, the Chao1 estimator, and Recon v2.1 estimates of unobserved clonotypes. For all TCRbeta clonotypes obtained by the gDNA method from a handful of donors, generation probabilities were computed with OLGA. TCRdb took over this immuneACCESS table, retaining in-frame rearrangements with V and J assigned. Such tables are incomplete; in checked studies, under half of the missing clones stem from an unresolved V gene, and the remainder is unexplained. The DNA gave D and trimming, while V, J and clone size come from that table. A total of 1,400,000 or so clones appear in this sample, 98% of them only once. Roughly 0.36% of the sample belongs to the ten largest clones.

Paper-wide results and their limitations: Sampling was restricted to blood, and TCR repertoires in tissue are likely to differ from TCR repertoires in blood. Compared with non-shared clonotypes, clonotypes shared by all four sorted-subset donors had higher generation probabilities. Rarefaction of sorted-subset datasets indicated incomplete sequencing despite the large sequencing depth. When four donors were compared, the shared fraction of clonotypes was about 5% for naive CD4, 3.5% for naive CD8, 2.3% for memory CD4, and less than 0.5% for memory CD8. Pairwise subsampling led to the expectation that sequencing depth would affect the degree of clonotype sharing among donors. The small number of donors limited the genetic and exposure-history diversity represented. Naive subsets generally had larger estimated clonotype richness than memory subsets did.

Remarks on this clone: Its antigen remains unidentified. Base qualities are missing; no much larger clone stands one base away.

The donors were healthy, HIV-negative adults with no recently reported acute infections or vaccinations. Every donor was a Caucasian adult living in Nashville, Tennessee, USA. Magnetic negative selection was used to enrich CD4+ T cells, after which naive cells were positively selected on CD45RA and the negative fraction became the memory subset. Blood was obtained by leukapheresis, after which PBMCs were separated by Ficoll-Histopaque density gradient centrifugation and cryopreserved in liquid nitrogen vapor phase. Analytical flow cytometry was used to check the purity and quantity of every magnetically sorted T cell population. Genomic DNA was isolated from every sorted fraction and measured by UV absorbance on a Nanodrop 2000c.

The chain employs TRBV5-4 and TRBJ2-6; confidence is insufficient to name the D gene. The sample comprised naive CD4+ T cells sorted from blood. This specimen's cell subset or site label, interpreted: CD45RA+ positively selected. This TCR was recovered from a man aged 25-45 years in good health. In nucleotide form, the sequence is TGTGCCAGCAGCCAGGTCGGCTCTGGGGCCAACGTCCTGACTTTC. Its protein is CASSQVGSGANVLTF.